What follows is one T cell receptor (beta chain) and its context. Antigen specificity is unknown. One end of the junction does not line up with germline, which may come from a read error. The sample originates from a study of human T cells and chemical hapten exposure. The study's findings and limits: Given that the donors had alopecia, their immune response may differ from that seen in healthy people. With patch test score, the counts of PT1 expanded TCRs showed a positive correlation.

Time point: patch test 1, 2 weeks after DPC sensitization. Treatment indicated: therapeutic diphenylcyclopropenone sensitization with weekly scalp DPC. From germline, CDR1 is DFQATT and CDR2 SNEGSKA (reference sequence). The CDR3 covers 14 residues. TCRdb called the RACE reads again in MiXCR, with one record for every CDR3 protein. Seen here are roughly 80,000 distinct CDR3 sequences, about 11% observed once, and the top ten hold around 4.5%. This clonotype was sampled from a woman aged 50 to 65 with alopecia areata. Some clones in this sample may be carry-over from other donors' samples. The rearrangement uses TRBV20-1 and TRBJ2-3; 7 bases line up with TRBD2. The sample was whole blood, taken in connection with sensitization to the hapten diphenylcyclopropenone (DPC). The CDR3, as DNA: TGCAGTGCGAGAGGACTAGGAGTCGGAGATACGCAGTATTTT. This codes for CSARGLGVGDTQYF.